The source of this T cell receptor (beta chain) is a study of metastatic and nonmetastatic thyroid tumors. The overall study: For malignant and benign thyroid patients, tumor or nodule tissue and blood were the sources whose repertoires were compared.

Thyroid surgery was performed in patients who had received no treatment beforehand. Study-wide results and caveats: Malignant thyroid tumors reportedly had TCR beta diversity that was significantly higher than in benign nodules, in blood and tumor.

Original processing notes: Building a distant-metastasis classifier for papillary thyroid cancer drew on CDR3 differences across clinicopathological groups. TCRdb re-clonotyped the PCR reads through MiXCR. It is TCRdb's table, rather than the study itself, that gives the V and J calls and clone size. Of tens of thousands of clones detected, 11% appear once; the ten largest clones hold approximately 22%. This clone appeared many times. Its antigen is unknown. The sample taken for sequencing was blood. This sequence was found in a female donor with papillary thyroid cancer or a benign thyroid nodule (not recorded which). Some clones in this sample may be carry-over from other donors' samples.

CDR3 DNA: TGTGCCAGCAAGTACAAAAGCACAGATACGCAGTATTTT. It yields the protein CASKYKSTDTQYF. The rearrangement joins TRBV7-2 to TRBJ2-3; no firm D call. This CDR3 is built from 13 residues. The V gene's germline CDR1 is SGHTA and CDR2 FQGNSA. V was trimmed by 7 bases and J by 0 bases, leaving 8 bases between them.